This TCR beta chain comes out of a study of T cell changes during pregnancy in multiple sclerosis. Clones were sequenced by immunoSEQ multiplex PCR, and TCRdb holds only the in-frame ones, with some missing. Of some 60,000 clones listed, approximately 90% are singletons. Trimming took 0 bases from V and 0 from J, leaving 6 bases between them. This CDR3 is built from 15 residues. Germline V lookup: CDR1 SGHKS, CDR2 YYEKEE (reference sequence). The material sequenced was peripheral blood, taken after pregnancy. This TCR came from a female donor with multiple sclerosis, enrolled in a pregnancy study. J is TRBJ2-2 and V is TRBV5-5; D gene ambiguous. The CDR3, as DNA: TGTGCCAGCAGCTTGGGGCTAGCGAACACCGGGGAGCTGTTTTTT. Its protein product is CASSLGLANTGELFF.